Listed here are 18 T cell receptor beta chains from one sample, sequenced in a study of neoadjuvant anti-PD-1 for oral cavity cancer. TCRdb's copy holds only in-frame clones and misses some; the assay was immunoSEQ multiplex PCR. In the table there are 5,000 or so clones, about three fifths of which are singletons. Sequenced here: tumor tissue, sampled before nivolumab (anti-PD-1) treatment. All receptors derive from a person between 35 and 79 years old with oral cavity squamous cell carcinoma.

The V gene is TRBV11-2, the J gene TRBJ2-3, with no clear D. Germline V gene data show CDR1 as SGHAT and CDR2 as FQNNGV. The V end was cut by 3 bases, the J end by 2 bases, with 9 bases between. This CDR3 is built from 14 residues. CDR3: CASSLVGLTDTQYF. The CDR3 nucleotides read TGTGCCAGCAGCTTGGTCGGCCTCACAGATACGCAGTATTTT.

The chain links TRBV6-6 to TRBJ2-3, with D tentatively TRBD2 (7 bases). From germline, CDR1 is MNHNY and CDR2 SVGAGI (reference sequence). The germline V and J ends were trimmed by 4 bases and 6 bases, with 20 bases remaining between them. The CDR3 covers 16 residues. This CDR3 is CASSSLRGGLLDTQYF. The DNA of the CDR3 is TGTGCCAGCAGTTCCCTAAGGGGGGGATTGCTGGATACGCAGTATTTT.

J is TRBJ1-5 and V is TRBV7-3, with a tentative D call TRBD1 (5 bases). The CDR3 extends over 18 amino acids. The V gene lost 2 bases and the J gene lost 4 bases, with 21 bases spanning the gap. The germline CDR1 and CDR2 sequences are SGHTA and FQGTGA. DNA for the CDR3: TGTGCCAGCAGCTTAGAGTCCAGGAAGAGGGGAATAAATCAGCCCCAGCATTTT. The encoded protein is CASSLESRKRGINQPQHF.

This clone was observed a few times. The J gene is TRBJ2-7, the V gene TRBV11-1, with 8 bases that match TRBD1. Trimming took 8 bases from V and 1 from J; bases not matched to a gene: 4. CDR1 is SGHAT, CDR2 FQDESV, per germline (reference sequence). CDR3 length: 13 residues. This CDR3 reads CASGQGFSYEQYF. The CDR3 bases are TGTGCCAGCGGACAGGGTTTTTCCTACGAGCAGTACTTC.

This clone was seen a few times. The J gene is TRBJ1-2, the V gene TRBV18; possible D gene TRBD1, 5 bases. The CDR3 spans 14 residues. Germline V CDR1 and CDR2: KGHSH, LQKENI. V lost 2 bases to trimming and J lost 8 bases, with 15 bases between them. The CDR3 reads CASSPAGATSGYTF. The DNA for the CDR3 is TGTGCCAGCTCACCAGCCGGGGCGACCTCCGGCTACACCTTC.

There are a few counts of this clone. The genes are TRBV27 and TRBJ1-2; no definite D call. The germline V and J ends were trimmed by 5 bases and 4 bases, with 14 bases remaining between them. Germline lookup yields CDR1 MNHEY and CDR2 SMNVEV (reference sequence). CDR3 size: 14 residues. CDR3 nucleotide sequence: TGTGCCAGCAGTAGCTCGGGCCAAGGCTATGGCTACACCTTC. Translation gives CASSSSGQGYGYTF.

The chain combines TRBV15 with TRBJ1-2, with 7 bases lining up with TRBD1. The CDR3 runs 14 residues. The junction had 6 bases not matched to a gene; V was cut back by 4 bases and J by 4 bases. Germline V gene sequence: CDR1 LNHNV, CDR2 YYDKDF (reference sequence). The CDR3 DNA sequence: TGTGCCACCAGCACCAGGAGGACAGGCTATGGCTACACCTTC. It is translated as CATSTRRTGYGYTF. Full variable domain (remainder filled in from reference TRBV15 and TRBJ1-2): DAMVIQNPRYQVTQFGKPVTLSCSQTLNHNVMYWYQQKSSQAPKLLFHYYDKDFNNEADTPDNFQSRRPNTSFCFLDIRSPGLGDTAMYLCATSTRRTGYGYTFGSGTRLTVV.

The table lists this clone with a few counts. CDR3 DNA sequence: TGTGCCAGCACAGACGCCGGATACGAGCAGTACTTC. Translating gives CASTDAGYEQYF. The chain employs TRBV2 and TRBJ2-7; no firm D call. This CDR3 comprises 12 residues. The germline CDR1 and CDR2 sequences are SNHLY and FYNNEI. V gave up 7 bases and J gave up 4 bases, with 11 bases separating them. The whole variable domain, remainder taken from reference TRBV2 and TRBJ2-7, is EPEVTQTPSHQVTQMGQEVILRCVPISNHLYFYWYRQILGQKVEFLVSFYNNEISEKSEIFDDQFSVERPDGSNFTLKIRSTKLEDSAMYFCASTDAGYEQYFGPGTRLTVT.

The CDR3 region is CASSSGQGHNYGYTF. CDR3 nucleotides: TGTGCCAGCAGCTCTGGACAGGGGCATAACTATGGCTACACCTTC. The V gene is TRBV28, the J gene TRBJ1-2; 9 bases are a match to TRBD1. CDR1 MDHEN and CDR2 SYDVKM come from the germline V gene. Trimming took 6 bases from V and 1 from J; bases not matched to a gene: 6. This CDR3 is 15 amino acids long.

The chain links TRBV13 to TRBJ1-1; 10 bases line up with TRBD1. Trimming took 4 bases from V and 3 from J; bases not matched to a gene: 5. The germline V gene encodes CDR1 PRHDT and CDR2 FYEKMQ (reference sequence). The length of the CDR3 is 15 residues. DNA of the CDR3: TGTGCCAGCAGCTCCGACAGGGGGCCGGACACTGAAGCTTTCTTT. It translates to CASSSDRGPDTEAFF.

This clone was seen a handful of times. The V and J genes are TRBV18 and TRBJ1-1; no reliable D call. V dropped 6 bases and J dropped 4 bases, with 12 bases sitting between them. Germline loops: CDR1 KGHSH, CDR2 LQKENI. The CDR3 has 13 residues. The CDR3 loop is CASSSSRGTEAFF. DNA for the CDR3: TGTGCCAGCTCTTCTAGCAGAGGCACTGAAGCTTTCTTT.

This chain joins TRBV7-9 and TRBJ2-5, with TRBD1 matching 8 bases. CDR3 length: 14 residues. In germline, CDR1 is SEHNR, CDR2 FQNEAQ (reference sequence). V shed 5 bases, J shed 4 bases, and the junction held 6 bases outside the gene matches. CDR3 sequence: CASSRGQARETQYF. CDR3 sequence (DNA): TGTGCCAGCAGCCGGGGACAGGCGCGAGAGACCCAGTACTTC.

This sequence joins TRBV11-3 and TRBJ2-5, with 7 bases lining up with TRBD2. V shed 1 base, J shed 4 bases, and the junction held 12 bases outside the gene matches. The germline gives CDR1 SGHNT, CDR2 YENEEA. The CDR3 is 17 residues long. The CDR3 protein is CASSLGGLGRTGETQYF. The CDR3 DNA sequence: TGTGCCAGCAGCTTAGGTGGACTAGGCCGGACGGGAGAGACCCAGTACTTC.

The chain couples TRBV20-1 to TRBJ2-7, with 7 nucleotides matching TRBD1. V dropped 7 bases and J dropped 4; count of bases not matched to a gene: 4. This CDR3 comprises 11 residues. Germline V gene sequence: CDR1 DFQATT, CDR2 SNEGSKA (reference sequence). CDR3 bases: TGCAGTGTTGACAGGGCTTACGAGCAGTACTTC. Translated: CSVDRAYEQYF.

The CDR3 region has the DNA TGTGCCAGCTCATCCCGACTAGCGGGAGAAGCAGAGACCCAGTACTTC. Translation: CASSSRLAGEAETQYF. The chain combines TRBV18 with TRBJ2-5; TRBD2 aligns across 12 bases. Germline trimming cut 5 bases from V and 4 bases from J; bases unmatched to any gene: 8. Germline V gene sequence: CDR1 KGHSH, CDR2 LQKENI. The length of the CDR3 is 16 residues.

V gene TRBV27 combines with J gene TRBJ2-7, with D tentatively TRBD1 or TRBD2 (5 bases each). The ends were cut back, 5 bases at V and 7 bases at J, with 15 bases in the middle. Per germline, CDR1 MNHEY and CDR2 SMNVEV (reference sequence). CDR3 length equals 13 residues. The CDR3 here is CASSRDLRSEQYF. The CDR3 bases are TGTGCCAGCAGTCGGGACCTCCGAAGTGAGCAGTACTTC.

V and J are TRBV2 and TRBJ2-7; 10 positions agree with TRBD1. From germline, CDR1 is SNHLY and CDR2 FYNNEI. This CDR3 comprises 15 residues. Unmatched junction bases numbered 4, after V lost 2 bases and J lost 3 bases. CDR3 region: CASSESGQGLYEQYF. DNA of the CDR3: TGTGCCAGCAGTGAATCGGGACAGGGGCTCTACGAGCAGTACTTC.

This rearrangement joins TRBV5-1 to TRBJ2-1; D ambiguous. This CDR3 region has 12 residues. Trimming cost V 0 bases and J 8 bases, with 6 bases left between them. Germline values: CDR1 SGHRS, CDR2 YFSETQ. The CDR3 DNA reads TGCGCCAGCAGCTTGGGATTAGATGAGCAGTTCTTC. Translation: CASSLGLDEQFF. Combining the CDR3 with reference TRBV5-1 and TRBJ2-1 gives the whole variable domain KAGVTQTPRYLIKTRGQQVTLSCSPISGHRSVSWYQQTPGQGLQFLFEYFSETQRNKGNFPGRFSGRQFSNSRSEMNVSTLELGDSALYLCASSLGLDEQFFGPGTRLTVL.